This TCR beta chain originates from a study of cytomegalovirus exposure and HLA in healthy donors. CDR1 and CDR2 from the germline V gene are SGHRS and YFSETQ. Losses at the gene ends were 4 bases for V and 6 bases for J; bases not matched to a gene: 4. There are 13 residues in the CDR3. The primer mix had 60 Vbeta and 13 Jbeta primers. Clones were read by immunoSEQ multiplex PCR, and TCRdb kept only the in-frame ones, dropping some. This sample has about 43,000 clones; approximately 81% occur once, and the top ten carry around 2.5%. The chain employs TRBV5-1 and TRBJ2-1; the match to TRBD1 covers 7 bases. This sequence was found in a man aged 50 to 59 in good health and CMV-seronegative. Sample: PBMCs. The CDR3 DNA is TGCGCCAGCAGCAGAGCAGGGGGCAATGAGCAGTTCTTC. This sequence encodes CASSRAGGNEQFF.